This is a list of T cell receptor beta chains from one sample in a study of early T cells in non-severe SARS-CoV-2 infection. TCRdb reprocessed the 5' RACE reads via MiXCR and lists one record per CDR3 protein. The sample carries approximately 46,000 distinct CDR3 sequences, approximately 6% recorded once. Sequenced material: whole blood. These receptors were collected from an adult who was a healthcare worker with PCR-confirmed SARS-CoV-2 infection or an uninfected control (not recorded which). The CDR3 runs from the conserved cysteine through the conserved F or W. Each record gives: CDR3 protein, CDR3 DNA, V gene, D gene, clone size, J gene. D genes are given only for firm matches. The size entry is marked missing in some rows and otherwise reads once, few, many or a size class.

CDR3: CSASMNTEAFF; DNA: TGCAGTGCCTCCATGAACACTGAAGCTTTCTTT; V: TRBV20-1; D: -; size: many; J: TRBJ1-1
CDR3: CASSQDPTGDYEQYF; DNA: TGTGCCAGCAGTCAAGACCCGACAGGGGACTACGAGCAGTACTTC; V: TRBV12-3/TRBV12-4; D: TRBD1; size: many; J: TRBJ2-7
CDR3: CASSYAGIGQTITNEKLFF; DNA: TGTGCCAGCAGTTACGCGGGGATTGGACAGACTATAACTAATGAAAAACTGTTTTTT; V: TRBV6-6; D: -; size: few; J: TRBJ1-4
CDR3: CASSFQGRAFF; DNA: TGTGCCAGCAGTTTTCAGGGGCGAGCTTTCTTT; V: TRBV28; D: -; size: few; J: TRBJ1-1
CDR3: CSARTLVETQYF; DNA: TGCAGTGCTAGGACACTCGTAGAGACCCAGTACTTC; V: TRBV20-1; D: -; size: many; J: TRBJ2-5
CDR3: CASSERATIDGYTF; DNA: TGTGCCAGCAGTGAGAGAGCCACTATTGACGGCTACACCTTC; V: TRBV27; D: -; size: -; J: TRBJ1-2
CDR3: CASIHRVDSTGELFF; DNA: TGTGCCAGCATCCATCGGGTCGACTCCACCGGGGAGCTGTTTTTT; V: TRBV11-2; D: -; size: once; J: TRBJ2-2
CDR3: CSARGQGTDGYTF; DNA: TGCAGTGCTAGGGGCCAGGGAACCGATGGCTACACCTTC; V: TRBV20-1; D: -; size: many; J: TRBJ1-2
CDR3: CASTSALERLTEAFF; DNA: TGTGCAAGCACGTCAGCCTTGGAGAGGTTGACTGAAGCTTTCTTT; V: TRBV6-2/TRBV6-3; D: -; size: few; J: TRBJ1-1
CDR3: CSVAQGEKNTEAFF; DNA: TGCAGCGTTGCACAGGGAGAGAAAAACACTGAAGCTTTCTTT; V: TRBV29-1; D: -; size: many; J: TRBJ1-1
CDR3: CASSLMGGGSLAKNIQYF; DNA: TGTGCCAGCAGCTTAATGGGGGGCGGTTCTCTGGCCAAAAACATTCAGTACTTC; V: TRBV7-6; D: -; size: few; J: TRBJ2-4
CDR3: CSARVPKRDNLEKLFF; DNA: TGCAGTGCTAGAGTTCCGAAACGGGACAATTTAGAAAAACTGTTTTTT; V: TRBV20-1; D: -; size: many; J: TRBJ1-4
CDR3: CASSVAGVGNSPLHF; DNA: TGTGCCAGCAGCGTAGCTGGGGTGGGGAATTCACCCCTCCACTTT; V: TRBV9; D: -; size: many; J: TRBJ1-6
CDR3: CASSSSGGSSYEQYF; DNA: TGTGCCAGCAGTTCAAGCGGGGGGAGTTCCTACGAGCAGTACTTC; V: TRBV6-1; D: TRBD2; size: few; J: TRBJ2-7
CDR3: CASSYSTSAYEQYF; DNA: TGTGCCAGCAGTTACTCGACTAGCGCCTACGAGCAGTACTTC; V: TRBV6-2/TRBV6-3; D: TRBD2; size: -; J: TRBJ2-7
CDR3: CARGKAGVGYEQYF; DNA: TGTGCCAGAGGAAAGGCCGGCGTCGGGTACGAGCAGTACTTC; V: TRBV2; D: -; size: few; J: TRBJ2-7
CDR3: CASSLLDTNTDTQYF; DNA: TGTGCCAGCAGCTTGCTCGACACAAACACAGATACGCAGTATTTT; V: TRBV6-1; D: -; size: few; J: TRBJ2-3
CDR3: CASSRDRLYEQYF; DNA: TGTGCCAGCAGTAGGGACCGACTCTACGAGCAGTACTTC; V: TRBV5-5; D: -; size: few; J: TRBJ2-7
CDR3: CASSTGTSGGIEQYF; DNA: TGTGCCAGCAGTACCGGGACTAGCGGGGGCATCGAGCAGTACTTC; V: TRBV28; D: TRBD2; size: many; J: TRBJ2-7
CDR3: CASSRTANNEKLFF; DNA: TGTGCCAGCAGCAGGACAGCTAACAATGAAAAACTGTTTTTT; V: TRBV7-9; D: -; size: -; J: TRBJ1-4
CDR3: CASVGGGNTEAFF; DNA: TGTGCCAGCGTAGGGGGCGGGAACACTGAAGCTTTCTTT; V: TRBV18; D: TRBD1; size: few; J: TRBJ1-1
CDR3: CASSRTVSGTGELFF; DNA: TGTGCCAGCAGCAGGACCGTCTCCGGCACCGGGGAGCTGTTTTTT; V: TRBV2; D: -; size: few; J: TRBJ2-2
CDR3: CASSTRTGPQYF; DNA: TGTGCCAGTAGTACCCGGACGGGGCCGCAGTATTTT; V: TRBV19; D: -; size: -; J: TRBJ2-3
CDR3: CASSEGQGNSPLHF; DNA: TGTGCCAGCAGTGAAGGGCAGGGAAATTCACCCCTCCACTTT; V: TRBV6-4; D: -; size: many; J: TRBJ1-6
CDR3: CASSYPSLSDLTIRLNF; DNA: TGTGCCAGCAGTTACCCCTCACTTTCGGACCTGACAATTCGCTTAAACTTC; V: TRBV6-2/TRBV6-3; D: -; size: -; J: TRBJ2-7
CDR3: CASSLALAGGTDTQYF; DNA: TGTGCCAGCAGCTTAGCACTAGCGGGGGGAACAGATACGCAGTATTTT; V: TRBV5-1; D: TRBD2; size: many; J: TRBJ2-3
CDR3: CSARDRGAWGNQPQHF; DNA: TGCAGTGCTAGAGATCGCGGGGCGTGGGGCAATCAGCCCCAGCATTTT; V: TRBV20-1; D: -; size: many; J: TRBJ1-5
CDR3: CAWTGDGRNTIYF; DNA: TGTGCCTGGACGGGGGACGGAAGAAACACCATATATTTT; V: TRBV30; D: -; size: few; J: TRBJ1-3
CDR3: CASSVQDRGARPQHF; DNA: TGTGCCAGCAGTGTCCAAGACAGGGGCGCTCGGCCCCAGCATTTT; V: TRBV6-6; D: TRBD1; size: many; J: TRBJ1-5
CDR3: CASSRASYTDTQYF; DNA: TGTGCCAGCAGCAGGGCGAGCTACACAGATACGCAGTATTTT; V: TRBV6-2/TRBV6-3; D: -; size: few; J: TRBJ2-3
CDR3: CASRLRDIQYF; DNA: TGTGCAAGTCGCCTCAGGGACATTCAGTACTTC; V: TRBV12-2; D: -; size: few; J: TRBJ2-4
CDR3: CASRPRPGTGNTGELFF; DNA: TGTGCCAGCAGACCCAGGCCCGGGACAGGGAACACCGGGGAGCTGTTTTTT; V: TRBV14; D: TRBD1; size: many; J: TRBJ2-2
CDR3: CASSIPTVGADTQYF; DNA: TGTGCCAGCAGCATCCCGACAGTAGGGGCAGATACGCAGTATTTT; V: TRBV12-3/TRBV12-4; D: -; size: many; J: TRBJ2-3
CDR3: CASSLPGLSTDTQYF; DNA: TGTGCCAGCAGCTTGCCAGGACTAAGCACAGATACGCAGTATTTT; V: TRBV5-5; D: -; size: many; J: TRBJ2-3
CDR3: CASSLSGGPDETQYF; DNA: TGTGCCAGCAGCCTTAGCGGGGGCCCTGATGAGACCCAGTACTTC; V: TRBV11-2; D: TRBD2; size: -; J: TRBJ2-5
CDR3: CASSPGQGAKNIQYF; DNA: TGTGCCAGTAGTCCTGGACAGGGGGCCAAAAACATTCAGTACTTC; V: TRBV19; D: TRBD1; size: many; J: TRBJ2-4
CDR3: CASSLGQGRGQFF; DNA: TGTGCCAGCAGCCTAGGACAGGGAAGAGGGCAGTTCTTC; V: TRBV7-6; D: TRBD1; size: medium-sized; J: TRBJ2-1
CDR3: CASSFYSTPPTDQPQHF; DNA: TGCGCCAGCAGTTTTTACTCGACGCCTCCCACCGATCAGCCCCAGCATTTT; V: TRBV10-2; D: -; size: medium-sized; J: TRBJ1-5
CDR3: CASSMTGNLQWPQHF; DNA: TGTGCCAGCAGTATGACAGGGAACCTTCAATGGCCCCAGCATTTT; V: TRBV6-1; D: TRBD1; size: many; J: TRBJ1-5
CDR3: CASSLDGAYEQYF; DNA: TGTGCCAGCAGCTTAGACGGAGCCTACGAGCAGTACTTC; V: TRBV5-6; D: -; size: many; J: TRBJ2-7
CDR3: CASSYSLAGGPTGELFF; DNA: TGTGCCAGCAGTTACTCGCTAGCGGGGGGGCCCACCGGGGAGCTGTTTTTT; V: TRBV6-5; D: TRBD2; size: few; J: TRBJ2-2
CDR3: CASSLPSAITDTQYF; DNA: TGTGCCAGCAGTTTACCTAGCGCCATCACAGATACGCAGTATTTT; V: TRBV28; D: -; size: few; J: TRBJ2-3